The rows below give T cell receptor beta chains drawn from one sample of a study of molecular identifiers for immune sequencing clone quantification. In TCRdb, the PCR reads were re-called with MiXCR into one record per CDR3 protein. Here the sample spans about 320,000 distinct CDR3 sequences, around 21% being singletons. The sample comprised naive CD8+ T cells from blood, with Jurkat cell RNA spiked in. These receptors were taken from a human donor in good health. Some libraries in this study had Jurkat cell RNA spiked in. CDR3s include the opening cysteine and the closing phenylalanine or tryptophan. D genes are given only for firm matches. Part of the rows lack a size; the others show once, few, many or a class for expanded clones.

TRBD2	TRBV30	TRBJ2-5	few	TGTGCCTGGAAGGGCGGGGGGCAAAAAGAGACCCAGTACTTC	CAWKGGGQKETQYF
TRBD2	TRBV20-1	TRBJ2-7	.	TGCAGTGCGCCAACTAGCGGGAGGGAGCTGGTCTACGAGCAGTACTTC	CSAPTSGRELVYEQYF
.	TRBV7-9	TRBJ2-5	many	TGTGCCAGCAGCTTAGTAACTAGGAACCTAGAGACCCAGTACTTC	CASSLVTRNLETQYF
TRBD2	TRBV27	TRBJ2-5	many	TGTGCCAGCAGACACCGGCGGGGGCAAGAGACCCAGTACTTC	CASRHRRGQETQYF
.	TRBV7-9	TRBJ2-3	many	TGTGCCAGCAGCTCCGGACCGTCGGATACGCAGTATTTT	CASSSGPSDTQYF
TRBD1	TRBV7-9	TRBJ2-7	many	TGTGCCAGCAGCTTAAAAACCGGGACAGGGGCGCGTCGCCCCCAGTACGAGCAGTACTTC	CASSLKTGTGARRPQYEQYF
.	TRBV28	TRBJ2-1	many	TGTGCCAGCAGTTATCGCGGGAATTACAATGAGCAGTTCTTC	CASSYRGNYNEQFF
.	TRBV6-6	TRBJ1-6	.	TGTGCCTTACTAATTGGGAGCTCCTATAATTCACCCCTCCACTTT	CALLIGSSYNSPLHF
.	TRBV6-5	TRBJ2-6	few	TGTGCCAGCAGTTACAGGAGCTCTGGGGCCAACGTCCTGACTTTC	CASSYRSSGANVLTF
.	TRBV4-3	TRBJ1-1	many	TGCGCCAGCAGCCAAGATATCACAGCTAACACTGAAGCTTTCTTT	CASSQDITANTEAFF
.	TRBV28	TRBJ1-4	many	TGTGCCAGCAGTCTTAATCAAGGGGGAGAAAAACTGTTTTTT	CASSLNQGGEKLFF
.	TRBV5-6	TRBJ2-3	many	TGTGCCAGCAGCTTGGCAGGTACGAGGGACACAGATACGCAGTATTTT	CASSLAGTRDTDTQYF
TRBD1	TRBV7-9	TRBJ2-5	many	TGTGCCAGCAGCCCGGGACAGGGTGAGACCCAGTACTTC	CASSPGQGETQYF
TRBD2	TRBV5-6	TRBJ2-3	many	TGTGCCAGCAGCGGGGGGACTAGCGCTCTCACAGATACGCAGTATTTT	CASSGGTSALTDTQYF
.	TRBV12-5	TRBJ2-3	.	TGTGCTAGTGCCTACGGGACGATTGACACAGATACGCAGTATTTT	CASAYGTIDTDTQYF
TRBD2	TRBV30	TRBJ2-1	many	TGTGCCTTGGGACTAGCGAGCAACAATGAGCAGTTCTTC	CALGLASNNEQFF
.	TRBV9	TRBJ2-7	few	TGTGCCAGCAGCGTGAATTCCGGCTACGAGCAGTACTTC	CASSVNSGYEQYF